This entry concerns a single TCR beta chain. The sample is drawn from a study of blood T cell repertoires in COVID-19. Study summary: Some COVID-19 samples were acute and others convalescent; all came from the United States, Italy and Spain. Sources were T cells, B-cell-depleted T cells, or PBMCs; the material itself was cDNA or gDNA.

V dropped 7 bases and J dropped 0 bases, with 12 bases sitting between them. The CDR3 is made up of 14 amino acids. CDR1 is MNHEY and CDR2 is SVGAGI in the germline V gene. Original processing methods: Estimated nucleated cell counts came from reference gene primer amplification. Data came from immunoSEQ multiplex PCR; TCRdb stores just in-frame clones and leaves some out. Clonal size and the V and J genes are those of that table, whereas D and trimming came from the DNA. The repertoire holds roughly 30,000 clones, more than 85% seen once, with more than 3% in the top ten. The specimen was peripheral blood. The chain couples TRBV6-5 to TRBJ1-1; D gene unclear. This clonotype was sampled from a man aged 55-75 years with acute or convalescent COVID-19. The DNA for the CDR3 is TGTGCCAGCAACCCAGCGGATATGAACACTGAAGCTTTCTTT. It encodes CASNPADMNTEAFF.